Listed here are 14 T cell receptor beta chains from one sample, sequenced in a study of control samples from healthy donors and cancer patients. TCRdb's table, derived via immunoSEQ multiplex PCR, lists solely in-frame clones and lacks some. The sample has some 130,000 clones, roughly 91% seen once; the top ten hold over 1.5%. The material sequenced was PBMCs. These receptors came from a man aged 45-65 years with head and neck cancer.

This sequence joins TRBV28 and TRBJ1-4; D is unresolved. Trimming removed 5 bases from V and 12 bases from J, with 13 bases in between. The CDR3 has 12 residues. CDR1 is MDHEN and CDR2 is SYDVKM in the germline V gene. The DNA for the CDR3 is TGTGCCAGCAGTCTGAACCGGTGGCAACTGTTTTTT. Its translation is CASSLNRWQLFF.

This clone was found once. V and J are TRBV24-1 and TRBJ2-1; D remains unclear. The V end was cut by 0 bases, the J end by 0 bases, with 8 bases between. CDR3 length: 16 amino acids. CDR1 KGHDR and CDR2 SFDVKD come from the germline V gene. CDR3: CATSDLKGSSYNEQFF. CDR3 in DNA: TGTGCCACCAGTGATTTGAAGGGAAGCTCCTACAATGAGCAGTTCTTC.

J is TRBJ2-1 and V is TRBV27; TRBD2 matches 9 bases. The CDR3 length is 16 residues. J gave up 6 bases and V 5 bases, and 11 bases lay outside the gene matches. CDR1 is MNHEY, CDR2 SMNVEV, per germline (reference sequence). CDR3 in amino acids: CASSPLGSGGINEQFF. The DNA for the CDR3 is TGTGCCAGCAGTCCCCTAGGGAGCGGGGGGATCAATGAGCAGTTCTTC.

This chain uses TRBV9 with TRBJ2-3; D uncertain. V shed 3 bases and J shed 4 bases, with 12 bases lying between them. The CDR3 spans 14 residues. Germline CDR1 and CDR2: SGDLS and YYNGEE. Written as DNA, the CDR3 is TGTGCCAGCAGCGCCCAGTTCTACTCAGATACGCAGTATTTT. Residues: CASSAQFYSDTQYF.

A single count supports this clone. J is TRBJ1-2 and V is TRBV6-5; 7 positions match TRBD1. In germline, CDR1 is MNHEY, CDR2 SVGAGI. V was clipped by 3 bases and J by 5 bases; unmatched bases: 9. The CDR3 has 15 amino acids. CDR3 sequence: CASSYASEGAYGYTF. CDR3 nucleotide sequence: TGTGCCAGCAGTTATGCCTCGGAGGGGGCGTATGGCTACACCTTC.

The V call is TRBV30, the J call TRBJ1-5; D is ambiguous. This CDR3 is built from 12 residues. The germline V and J ends were trimmed by 2 bases and 1 base, with 3 bases remaining between them. Per the germline V gene, CDR1 is GTSNPN and CDR2 is SVGIG (reference sequence). CDR3 coding DNA: TGTGCCTGGAGTTACAGCAATCAGCCCCAGCATTTT. Residues: CAWSYSNQPQHF.

V gene TRBV18 combines with J gene TRBJ1-1, with 7 bases identical to TRBD1. The CDR3 has 16 amino acids. The V gene's germline CDR1 is KGHSH and CDR2 LQKENI. V lost 3 bases to trimming and J lost 0 bases; unmatched junction nucleotides: 7. Written as DNA, the CDR3 is TGTGCCAGCTCACCCCAATCGGACAGGTTGAACACTGAAGCTTTCTTT. Protein sequence: CASSPQSDRLNTEAFF.

The chain joins TRBV7-2 to TRBJ2-1; a weak D match, TRBD1 (6 bases). The germline V gene has CDR1 SGHTA and CDR2 FQGNSA. Trimming stripped 5 bases from V and 4 bases from J, with 18 bases between. The length of the CDR3 is 16 residues. The CDR3 loop reads CASSLTGARSYNEQFF. In nucleotides, the CDR3 is TGTGCCAGCAGCCTGACAGGCGCTAGGTCTTACAATGAGCAGTTCTTC.

This chain connects TRBV6-5 to TRBJ2-3; D may correspond to TRBD1 or TRBD2 (6 bases each). Trimming cost V 5 bases and J 1 base, with 10 bases left between them. This CDR3 contains 14 residues. Germline V gene sequence: CDR1 MNHEY, CDR2 SVGAGI. The CDR3 DNA sequence: TGTGCCAGCAGTCTTAGGGGGGGCACAGATACGCAGTATTTT. This sequence encodes CASSLRGGTDTQYF.

The chain carries TRBV23-1 and TRBJ2-7, with D hard to call. TRBV23-1 is designated an ORF whose function remains uncertain. CDR3 size: 15 residues. The V end lost 0 bases, the J end lost 3 bases, and 12 bases lay between the germline ends. The CDR3 spells CASSQSRHGNYEQYF. CDR3 nucleotide sequence: TGCGCCAGCAGTCAATCCCGTCACGGCAACTACGAGCAGTACTTC.

J is TRBJ2-2 and V is TRBV6-2 or TRBV6-3, with D possibly being TRBD1 (5 bases). V shed 5 bases and J shed 0 bases, with 7 bases lying between them. Germline-derived CDR1 and CDR2 are MNHEY and SVGEGT. The CDR3 totals 14 residues. In nucleotides, the CDR3 is TGTGCCAGCAGTCTCAGGGCGAACACCGGGGAGCTGTTTTTT. It translates to CASSLRANTGELFF.

This chain connects TRBV6-2 or TRBV6-3 to TRBJ1-2; maybe TRBD1 (6 bases). Germline CDR1 and CDR2: MNHEY and SVGEGT. This CDR3 spans 13 amino acids. V was shortened by 4 bases and J by 9 bases, with 15 bases between the two germline ends. The CDR3 sequence: CASSSDSPQSYTF. In DNA, the CDR3 is TGTGCCAGCAGTTCGGACAGCCCTCAGAGCTACACCTTC.

The chain is built from TRBV10-3 and TRBJ2-5; 7 nucleotides agree with TRBD2. CDR3 length: 12 residues. CDR1 is ENHRY, CDR2 SYGVKD, per germline. Trimming at V came to 5 bases and at J to 5 bases, leaving 2 bases not matched to a gene. The DNA of the CDR3 is TGTGCCATCAGTTCCGGGGGGGAGACCCAGTACTTC. This sequence encodes CAISSGGETQYF.

The chain joins TRBV10-3 to TRBJ1-6, with D perhaps matching TRBD1 (5 bases). This CDR3 comprises 16 residues. The ends were cut back, 0 bases at V and 2 bases at J, with 8 bases in the middle. Per germline, CDR1 ENHRY and CDR2 SYGVKD. This chain's CDR3 is CAISESGAAYNSPLHF. The CDR3 DNA follows: TGTGCCATCAGTGAGTCCGGGGCGGCCTATAATTCACCCCTCCACTTT.